The 12 T cell receptor beta chains in this list originate from one sample, sequenced in a study of early T cells in non-severe SARS-CoV-2 infection. TCRdb ran MiXCR on the 5' RACE reads and lists one entry per CDR3 protein. The sample has some 30,000 distinct CDR3 sequences; about 5% are singletons. Material: whole blood. The receptors derive from an adult who was a healthcare worker with PCR-confirmed SARS-CoV-2 infection or an uninfected control (not recorded which).

This clonotype was seen more than once but under ten times. The chain combines TRBV4-2 with TRBJ2-1; 7 bases fit TRBD1. J gave up 9 bases and V 3 bases, and 14 bases lay outside the gene matches. This CDR3 region has 16 residues. In germline, CDR1 is LGHNA, CDR2 YNFKEQ. Here the CDR3 reads CASSQPGTDNFGEQFF. CDR3 DNA: TGTGCCAGCAGCCAGCCCGGGACAGACAATTTCGGTGAGCAGTTCTTC.

This clonotype appeared many times. The CDR3 DNA follows: TGCGCCAGCAGCCAAGATAGTGGGACAGCGAACACCGGGGAGCTGTTTTTT. Protein product: CASSQDSGTANTGELFF. This chain links TRBV4-1 with TRBJ2-2; 7 nucleotides align to TRBD1. The V gene's germline CDR1 is MGHRA and CDR2 YSYEKL. This CDR3 is 17 amino acids long. The ends lost 0 bases at V and 0 bases at J; junction bases unmatched: 4.

Details on this clonotype: Given a much more abundant clone one base away, this may be a read error. The V gene is TRBV27, the J gene TRBJ2-7; no clear D. This CDR3 comprises 16 residues. Germline V CDR1 and CDR2: MNHEY, SMNVEV (reference sequence). V lost 4 bases to trimming and J lost 0 bases, with 16 bases between them. As DNA, the CDR3 is TGTGCCAGCAGTTCCCTTGGACGGGCAGCCTCCTACGAGCAGTACTTC. It is translated as CASSSLGRAASYEQYF.

The table lists this clonotype with a few counts. The V call is TRBV6-1, the J call TRBJ1-1; D ambiguous. The ends were cut back, 1 base at V and 8 bases at J, with 11 bases in the middle. CDR1 is MNHNS, CDR2 SASEGT, per germline. The CDR3 totals 13 residues. Written as DNA, the CDR3 is TGTGCCAGCAGTGAAGTAGGGAGCGGGGAAGCTTTCTTT. It encodes CASSEVGSGEAFF.

In this sample, this clonotype turned up many times. The V call is TRBV6-6, the J call TRBJ1-2; 8 bases line up with TRBD1. The CDR3 is made up of 16 amino acids. CDR1 and CDR2 from the germline V gene are MNHNY and SVGAGI (reference sequence). V lost 4 bases and J lost 3; bases outside the gene matches: 10. The CDR3 reads CASSSHSLDRDYGYTF. CDR3 DNA sequence: TGTGCCAGCAGTTCCCACTCACTGGACAGGGACTATGGCTACACCTTC.

The gene calls are TRBV11-2 and TRBJ2-7, with 11 bases matching TRBD1. This CDR3 is built from 15 residues. Germline loops: CDR1 SGHAT, CDR2 FQNNGV. Losses at the gene ends were 5 bases for V and 1 base for J; bases not matched to a gene: 4. The CDR3 reads CASSTDRGRSYEQYF. CDR3 sequence (DNA): TGTGCCAGCAGCACGGACAGGGGGCGTTCCTACGAGCAGTACTTC.

Many counts were recorded for this clonotype. This sequence joins TRBV7-9 and TRBJ2-7, with D maybe TRBD2 (6 bases). This CDR3 contains 14 residues. V was cut by 5 bases and J by 1 base, with 12 bases left in between. Germline V gene sequence: CDR1 SEHNR, CDR2 FQNEAQ (reference sequence). CDR3: CASSTDGTSYEQYF. The CDR3 region has the DNA TGTGCCAGCAGCACCGATGGGACTTCCTACGAGCAGTACTTC.

The chain uses TRBV28 and TRBJ2-4; D possibly uses TRBD1 or TRBD2 (6 bases each). In germline, CDR1 is MDHEN, CDR2 SYDVKM. This CDR3 contains 13 residues. V was trimmed by 6 bases and J by 3 bases, leaving 9 bases between them. The CDR3 is CASREGVKNIQYF. The CDR3 bases are TGTGCCAGCAGGGAGGGGGTCAAAAACATTCAGTACTTC.

This clonotype was recorded at least ten times. This chain connects TRBV19 to TRBJ2-7, with D possibly matching TRBD1 (6 bases). The CDR3 totals 13 residues. Germline values: CDR1 LNHDA, CDR2 SQIVND (reference sequence). Trimming pared 3 bases from V and 7 bases from J, leaving 13 bases between. DNA for the CDR3: TGTGCCAGTAGTATCGCAAATCAGGGGGAGCAGTACTTC. Translated: CASSIANQGEQYF.

This clonotype was counted at least ten times. The chain recombines TRBV20-1 with TRBJ2-7, with D unresolved. The CDR3 contains 12 residues. CDR1 is DFQATT and CDR2 is SNEGSKA in the germline V gene (reference sequence). V was trimmed by 3 bases and J by 2 bases, leaving 8 bases between them. This CDR3 is CSARLLAYEQYF. As DNA, the CDR3 is TGCAGTGCTAGGCTCCTAGCCTACGAGCAGTACTTC.

The J gene is TRBJ2-2, the V gene TRBV3-1; D possibly uses TRBD1 or TRBD2 (7 bases each). The germline V and J ends were trimmed by 0 bases and 4 bases, with 15 bases remaining between them. CDR1 and CDR2 (germline): LGHDT, YNNKEL (reference sequence). The CDR3 covers 17 residues. The DNA for the CDR3 is TGTGCCAGCAGCCAAGACCCAGGGGGGGGCGCCACCGGGGAGCTGTTTTTT. Amino acids: CASSQDPGGGATGELFF.

This clonotype was detected many times. The chain carries TRBV7-3 and TRBJ2-7, with D uncertain. V was cut by 3 bases and J by 0 bases, with 12 bases left in between. The CDR3 is made up of 15 amino acids. Germline-derived CDR1 and CDR2 are SGHTA and FQGTGA. The CDR3 loop reads CASSFGPPSSYEQYF. Here the CDR3 DNA reads TGTGCCAGCAGCTTTGGTCCCCCTAGCTCCTACGAGCAGTACTTC. The whole variable domain, filled in from reference TRBV7-3 and TRBJ2-7, reads GAGVSQTPSNKVTEKGKYVELRCDPISGHTALYWYRQSLGQGPEFLIYFQGTGAADDSGLPNDRFFAVRPEGSVSTLKIQRTERGDSAVYLCASSFGPPSSYEQYFGPGTRLTVT.